This TCR beta chain was captured by sequencing in a study of cytomegalovirus exposure and HLA in healthy donors. General study points: As confirmed in vitro, a few CMV-associated chains were specific for CMV antigens. Later analysis placed DRB1 highest and HLA-C lowest in TCR association rates, which differed by HLA locus.

Both 60 Vbeta primers and 13 Jbeta primers went into the PCR. Using immunoSEQ multiplex PCR, the repertoire was profiled, and TCRdb retains in-frame clones only, with some absent. The data hold some 150,000 clones, with about 84% observed a single time. Germline-derived CDR1 and CDR2 are SGHDT and YYEEEE. With 3 bases removed from V and 4 bases from J, the gap between germline ends came to 10 bases. CDR3 length: 14 residues. This clone was counted only a few times. The antigen is unknown. This sequence joins TRBV5-6 and TRBJ2-2, with unresolved D. The origin of this receptor is a woman in her forties in good health and CMV-seropositive. Sequenced material: PBMCs. CDR3 sequence (DNA): TGTGCCAGCAGCTCCCTAGTAGCCACCGGGGAGCTGTTTTTT. Its protein is CASSSLVATGELFF.